This note documents a single T cell receptor (beta chain) sequence. Antigen unknown. This specimen comes from a study of T cell responses to AZD1222 COVID-19 vaccine. Study-wide findings and caveats: The span of vaccine-associated CD4 TCRs extended across spike, with dominance at 160-218 and 743-854.

The germline CDR1 and CDR2 sequences are SEHNR and FQNEAQ (reference sequence). V gave up 4 bases and J gave up 0 bases, with 10 bases separating them. The CDR3 totals 14 residues. TCRdb keeps only in-frame clones here, not all; method: immunoSEQ multiplex PCR. The table has about 100,000 clones, over 90% seen once; the top ten hold under 2%. The specimen comprised peripheral blood, sampled on day 0 of AZD1222 vaccination. The gene calls are TRBV7-9 and TRBJ2-7; the D gene could be TRBD1 or TRBD2 (5 bases each). This sequence was found in an adult in good health. DNA for the CDR3: TGTGCCAGCAGCTCCGGGACCCCCTCCTACGAGCAGTACTTC. Its protein product is CASSSGTPSYEQYF. The complete variable domain, with remaining parts taken from reference TRBV7-9 and TRBJ2-7, reads DTGVSQNPRHKITKRGQNVTFRCDPISEHNRLYWYRQTLGQGPEFLTYFQNEAQLEKSRLLSDRFSAERPKGSFSTLEIQRTEQGDSAMYLCASSSGTPSYEQYFGPGTRLTVT.